One and the same sample provided the 19 T cell receptor beta chains below, sequenced in a study of blood T cell repertoires in COVID-19. Some clones are missing from TCRdb's copy, which holds only in-frame ones; the method was immunoSEQ multiplex PCR. Of 200,000 to 250,000 clones in the sample, 84% are singletons; the top ten hold 6.8%. Material for sequencing was PBMCs or T cells enriched from blood (not recorded which). The receptors originated from a woman in her thirties or forties who had recovered from COVID-19.

This clone was counted once. The chain is built from TRBV18 and TRBJ2-3, with 12 bases lining up with TRBD2. The CDR3 consists of 17 residues. J lost 3 bases, V lost 3 bases, and 7 bases had no gene match. Looked up from germline, CDR1 is KGHSH and CDR2 is LQKENI. The chain's CDR3 is CASSPRMTSGRTDTQYF. CDR3 nucleotide sequence: TGTGCCAGCTCACCCCGTATGACTAGCGGGAGAACAGATACGCAGTATTTT.

The rearrangement uses TRBV18 and TRBJ1-2, with 9 bases identical to TRBD1. Germline CDR1 reads KGHSH; CDR2 reads LQKENI. This CDR3 comprises 15 residues. V lost 3 bases to trimming and J lost 1 base; unmatched junction nucleotides: 3. Here the CDR3 DNA reads TGTGCCAGCTCACCCGGACAGGGGAATAACTATGGCTACACCTTC. Its protein is CASSPGQGNNYGYTF.

This chain connects TRBV28 to TRBJ2-7; 11 bases map to TRBD2. Germline trimming cut 9 bases from V and 2 bases from J; bases unmatched to any gene: 3. Germline V gives CDR1 MDHEN, CDR2 SYDVKM. This CDR3 is 13 amino acids long. The CDR3 DNA reads as TGTGCCAGTGGACTAGCGGGTACCTACGAGCAGTACTTC. Translating gives CASGLAGTYEQYF.

This chain connects TRBV30 to TRBJ1-2, with 9 positions matching TRBD1. Germline V CDR1 and CDR2: GTSNPN, SVGIG (reference sequence). Trimming at V came to 8 bases and at J to 5 bases, leaving 6 bases not matched to a gene. The CDR3 runs 12 residues. The CDR3 DNA sequence: TGTGCCACGGGACAGGGTTATTATGGCTACACCTTC. Translated, it gives CATGQGYYGYTF.

The chain carries TRBV6-5 and TRBJ1-1; 10 bases fit TRBD1. V dropped 6 bases and J dropped 4; count of bases not matched to a gene: 5. The CDR3 covers 14 residues. Germline values: CDR1 MNHEY, CDR2 SVGAGI. The CDR3: CASRPGQGPTEAFF. CDR3 DNA sequence: TGTGCCAGCAGACCGGGACAGGGGCCCACTGAAGCTTTCTTT.

The gene calls are TRBV18 and TRBJ1-1; D unclear. The CDR3 is made up of 15 amino acids. Germline-derived CDR1 and CDR2 are KGHSH and LQKENI. Trimming pared 3 bases from V and 2 bases from J, leaving 13 bases between. CDR3 DNA sequence: TGTGCCAGCTCACCCTATGCCGGGATAAACACTGAAGCTTTCTTT. It codes for CASSPYAGINTEAFF.

This sequence joins TRBV14 and TRBJ2-1; TRBD2 agrees at 7 bases. V lost 2 bases to trimming and J lost 5 bases; unmatched junction nucleotides: 6. There are 15 residues in the CDR3. CDR1 SGHDN and CDR2 FVKESK come from the germline V gene. The CDR3 nucleotides are TGTGCCAGCAGCCAACTGCGGGAGTACCACAATGAGCAGTTCTTC. Its protein is CASSQLREYHNEQFF. The full variable domain, rest sourced from reference TRBV14 and TRBJ2-1, is EAGVTQFPSHSVIEKGQTVTLRCDPISGHDNLYWYRRVMGKEIKFLLHFVKESKQDESGMPNNRFLAERTGGTYSTLKVQPAELEDSGVYFCASSQLREYHNEQFFGPGTRLTVL.

The sample holds a few counts of this clone. The chain employs TRBV24-1 and TRBJ1-1, with 10 nucleotides matching TRBD1. This CDR3 contains 15 residues. Germline CDR1 and CDR2: KGHDR and SFDVKD. Unmatched junction bases numbered 5, after V lost 3 bases and J lost 5 bases. This chain's CDR3 is CATSDTTGGWTEAFF. CDR3 bases: TGTGCCACCAGTGATACGACAGGGGGCTGGACTGAAGCTTTCTTT.

The V gene is TRBV7-2, the J gene TRBJ1-2; tentatively, D is TRBD1 (5 bases). CDR1 and CDR2 (germline): SGHTA, FQGNSA. V was shortened by 1 base and J by 4 bases, with 19 bases between the two germline ends. This CDR3 is built from 17 residues. As DNA, the CDR3 is TGTGCCAGCAGCTTAGTAGTGGGTGGCCAGGGCCGCTATGGCTACACCTTC. It is translated as CASSLVVGGQGRYGYTF.

This clone occurred a few times. Here the CDR3 DNA reads TGTGCCAGCAGTAGGGGTACAGGAAACGGGGAGCTGTTTTTT. Its protein is CASSRGTGNGELFF. The chain recombines TRBV25-1 with TRBJ2-2, with D possibly matching TRBD1 (5 bases). Trimming cost V 5 bases and J 7 bases, with 14 bases left between them. CDR3 length equals 14 residues. Germline CDR1 is MGHDK and CDR2 is SYGVNS.

This chain connects TRBV2 to TRBJ1-6, with D hard to call. V shed 11 bases and J shed 9 bases, with 5 bases lying between them. The CDR3 is made up of 9 amino acids. The V gene's germline CDR1 is SNHLY and CDR2 FYNNEI. The CDR3 nucleotides read TGTGCCGGAGGTTCACCCCTCCACTTT. As protein: CAGGSPLHF. The entire variable domain, with the rest obtained from reference TRBV2 and TRBJ1-6, is as follows: EPEVTQTPSHQVTQMGQEVILRCVPISNHLYFYWYRQILGQKVEFLVSFYNNEISEKSEIFDDQFSVERPDGSNFTLKIRSTKLEDSAMYFCAGGSPLHFGNGTRLTVT.

The table lists this clone with a count of one. This chain uses TRBV6-5 with TRBJ2-7, with 8 bases matching TRBD2. V trimming: 8 bases; J trimming: 0 bases; junction bases outside the gene matches: 3. Germline V gives CDR1 MNHEY, CDR2 SVGAGI. The CDR3 runs to 13 residues. The CDR3 region has the DNA TGTGCCAGCGCACTAGCGGTCTCCTACGAGCAGTACGTC. As protein: CASALAVSYEQYV.

V and J are TRBV6-1 and TRBJ1-4; TRBD1 might be the D (5 bases). The CDR3 loop spans 15 amino acids. Germline CDR1 and CDR2: MNHNS and SASEGT. Between the trimmed V and J ends, which lost 1 base and 8 bases, there was a span of 14 bases. CDR3 sequence (DNA): TGTGCCAGCAGTGAAGGGAGACAGCTGGGAGAAAAACTGTTTTTT. This codes for CASSEGRQLGEKLFF.

This clone was observed a handful of times. This chain uses TRBV23-1 with TRBJ1-4, with 12 bases matching TRBD1. TRBV23-1 is placed among ORFs of uncertain function. The trim removed 1 base at V and 5 bases at J, leaving 8 bases unmatched. This CDR3 has 18 residues. The CDR3 DNA sequence: TGCGCCAGCAGTCAATGGCCGGGACAGGGGGCCCCAAATGAAAAACTGTTTTTT. Its protein product is CASSQWPGQGAPNEKLFF.

This rearrangement joins TRBV18 to TRBJ2-1; 16 bases map to TRBD2. Germline V gene sequence: CDR1 KGHSH, CDR2 LQKENI. Unmatched junction bases numbered 6, after V lost 4 bases and J lost 3 bases. This CDR3 has 18 amino acids. CDR3 region: CASSQGLAGGPLYNEQFF. The CDR3 DNA reads as TGTGCCAGCTCACAGGGACTAGCGGGAGGGCCCCTCTACAATGAGCAGTTCTTC. Drawing the rest from reference TRBV18 and TRBJ2-1, the complete variable domain is NAGVMQNPRHLVRRRGQEARLRCSPMKGHSHVYWYRQLPEEGLKFMVYLQKENIIDESGMPKERFSAEFPKEGPSILRIQQVVRGDSAAYFCASSQGLAGGPLYNEQFFGPGTRLTVL.

This clone has a handful of counts. The genes are TRBV6-6 and TRBJ1-2; 7 bases line up with TRBD1. Germline V gene sequence: CDR1 MNHNY, CDR2 SVGAGI (reference sequence). The ends lost 4 bases at V and 8 bases at J; junction bases unmatched: 10. This CDR3 comprises 14 residues. Written as DNA, the CDR3 is TGTGCCAGCAGTTTCGCGACAGGGAAGGTGGGCTACACCTTC. Protein product: CASSFATGKVGYTF.

The chain couples TRBV7-2 to TRBJ2-7; the D gene is possibly TRBD1 (6 bases). CDR1 is SGHTA and CDR2 is FQGNSA in the germline V gene. The CDR3 runs 16 residues. Trimming removed 4 bases at V and 4 bases at J, with 20 bases between. CDR3 DNA: TGTGCCAGCAGCTCGGGATTTAGGGGGAGTAGATACGAGCAGTACTTC. It yields the protein CASSSGFRGSRYEQYF.

The chain links TRBV4-2 to TRBJ2-6; 9 bases line up with TRBD2. CDR1 LGHNA and CDR2 YNFKEQ come from the germline V gene. V trimming: 1 base; J trimming: 0 bases; junction bases outside the gene matches: 4. The CDR3 is 18 residues long. CDR3 sequence: CASSQAVSGSSGANVLTF. The CDR3 region has the DNA TGTGCCAGCAGCCAAGCAGTTAGCGGGAGCTCTGGGGCCAACGTCCTGACTTTC.

The chain employs TRBV6-1 and TRBJ1-2; 10 positions match TRBD1. The V segment lost 3 bases and the J segment 4 bases; nucleotides outside the gene matches: 5. In germline, CDR1 is MNHNS, CDR2 SASEGT. The CDR3 runs 15 residues. CDR3 protein: CASSEGQGFGYGYTF. CDR3 DNA: TGTGCCAGCAGTGAGGGACAGGGGTTTGGCTATGGCTACACCTTC.